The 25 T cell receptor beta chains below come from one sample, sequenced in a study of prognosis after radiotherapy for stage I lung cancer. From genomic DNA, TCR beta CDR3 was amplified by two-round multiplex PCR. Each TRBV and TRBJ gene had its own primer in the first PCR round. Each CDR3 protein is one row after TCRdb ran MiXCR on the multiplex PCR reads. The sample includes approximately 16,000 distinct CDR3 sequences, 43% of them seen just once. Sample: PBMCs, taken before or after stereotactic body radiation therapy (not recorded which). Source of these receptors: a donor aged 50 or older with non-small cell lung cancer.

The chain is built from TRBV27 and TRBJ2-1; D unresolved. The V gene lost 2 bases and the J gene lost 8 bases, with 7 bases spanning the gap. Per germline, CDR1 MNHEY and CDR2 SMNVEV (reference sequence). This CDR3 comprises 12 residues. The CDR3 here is CASSLGDHEQFF. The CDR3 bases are TGTGCCAGCAGTTTAGGCGACCATGAGCAGTTCTTC.

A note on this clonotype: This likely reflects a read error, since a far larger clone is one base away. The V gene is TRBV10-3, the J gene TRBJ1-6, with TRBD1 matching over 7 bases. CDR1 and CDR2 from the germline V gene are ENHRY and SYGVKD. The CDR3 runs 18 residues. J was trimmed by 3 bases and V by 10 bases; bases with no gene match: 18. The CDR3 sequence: CASSTLRQGSYYNSPLHF. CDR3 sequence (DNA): TGTGCCAGCAGCACCCTCCGACAGGGAAGCTACTATAATTCACCCCTCCACTTT.

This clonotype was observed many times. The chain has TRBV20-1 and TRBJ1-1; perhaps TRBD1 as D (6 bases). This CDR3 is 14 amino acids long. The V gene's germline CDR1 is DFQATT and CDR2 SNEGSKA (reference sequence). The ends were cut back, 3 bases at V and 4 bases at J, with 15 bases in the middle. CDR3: CSASKAGAGTEAFF. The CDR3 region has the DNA TGCAGTGCTAGCAAGGCAGGGGCGGGCACTGAAGCTTTCTTT.

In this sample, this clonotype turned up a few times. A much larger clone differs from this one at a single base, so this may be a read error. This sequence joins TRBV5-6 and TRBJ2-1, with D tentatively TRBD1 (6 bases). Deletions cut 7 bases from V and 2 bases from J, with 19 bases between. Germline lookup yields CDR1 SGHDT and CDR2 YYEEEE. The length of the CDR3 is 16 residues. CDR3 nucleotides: TGTGCCAGCGGCGTCCCCAGGACAGCGGCCTACAATGAGCAGTTCTTC. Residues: CASGVPRTAAYNEQFF.

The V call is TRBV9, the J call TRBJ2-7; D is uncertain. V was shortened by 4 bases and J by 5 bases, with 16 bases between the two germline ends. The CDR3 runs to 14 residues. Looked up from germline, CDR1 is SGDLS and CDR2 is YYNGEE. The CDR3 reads CASSPCTLDDEQYF. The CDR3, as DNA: TGTGCCAGCAGCCCCTGTACACTGGACGACGAGCAGTACTTC.

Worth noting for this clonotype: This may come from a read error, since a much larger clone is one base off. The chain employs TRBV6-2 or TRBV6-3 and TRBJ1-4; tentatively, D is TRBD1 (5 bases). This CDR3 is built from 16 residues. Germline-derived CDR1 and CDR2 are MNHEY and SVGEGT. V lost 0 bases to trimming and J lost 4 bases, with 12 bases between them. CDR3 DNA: TGTGCCAGCAGTTACTCTTGGCAGGGATATAATGAAAAACTGTTTTTT. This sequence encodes CASSYSWQGYNEKLFF.

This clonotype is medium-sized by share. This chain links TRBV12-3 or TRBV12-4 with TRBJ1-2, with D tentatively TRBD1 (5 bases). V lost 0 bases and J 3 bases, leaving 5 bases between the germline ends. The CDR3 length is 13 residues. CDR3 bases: TGTGCCAGCAGTTTAGCCAGGGACTATGGCTACACCTTC. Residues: CASSLARDYGYTF.

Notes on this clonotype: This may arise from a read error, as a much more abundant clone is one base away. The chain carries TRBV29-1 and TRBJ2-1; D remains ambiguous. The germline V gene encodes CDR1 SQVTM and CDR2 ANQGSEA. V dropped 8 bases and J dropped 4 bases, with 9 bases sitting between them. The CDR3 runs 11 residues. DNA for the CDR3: TGCAGCTTTATGGGGTACAATGAGCAGTTCTTC. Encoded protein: CSFMGYNEQFF.

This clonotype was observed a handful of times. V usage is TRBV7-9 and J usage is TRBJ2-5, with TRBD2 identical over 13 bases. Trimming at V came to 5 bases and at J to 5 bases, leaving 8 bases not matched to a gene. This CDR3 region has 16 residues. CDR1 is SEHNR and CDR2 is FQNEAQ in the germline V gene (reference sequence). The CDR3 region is CASSRLAGGKGETQYF. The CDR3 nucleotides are TGTGCCAGCAGCCGACTAGCGGGGGGAAAGGGGGAGACCCAGTACTTC.

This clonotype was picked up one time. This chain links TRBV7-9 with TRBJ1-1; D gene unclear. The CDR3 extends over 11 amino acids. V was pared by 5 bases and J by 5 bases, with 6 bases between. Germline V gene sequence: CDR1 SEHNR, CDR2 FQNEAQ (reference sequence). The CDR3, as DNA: TGTGCCAGCAGCCGGTATACTGAAGCTTTCTTT. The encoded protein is CASSRYTEAFF.

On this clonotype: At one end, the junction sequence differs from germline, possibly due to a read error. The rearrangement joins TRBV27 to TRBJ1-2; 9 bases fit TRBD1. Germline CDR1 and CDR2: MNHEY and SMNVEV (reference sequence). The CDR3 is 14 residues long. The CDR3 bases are TGTGCCGGCAGTGAAAAGGGACAGGGCTATGGCTACACCTTC. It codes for CAGSEKGQGYGYTF.

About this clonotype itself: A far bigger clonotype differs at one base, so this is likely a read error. The DNA for the CDR3 is TGTGCCAGCAGCTTAGGGGGGACTAGAGGCGAGCAGTACTTC. Amino acids: CASSLGGTRGEQYF. V gene TRBV9 combines with J gene TRBJ2-7; 8 bases line up with TRBD2. Trimming at V came to 4 bases and at J to 6 bases, leaving 9 bases not matched to a gene. Germline V gene lookup returns CDR1 SGDLS and CDR2 YYNGEE. CDR3 length: 14 amino acids.

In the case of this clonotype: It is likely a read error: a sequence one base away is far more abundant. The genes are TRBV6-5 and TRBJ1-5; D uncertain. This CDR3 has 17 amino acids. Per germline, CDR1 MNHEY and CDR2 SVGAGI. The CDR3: CASNGISGPYSNHPQHF. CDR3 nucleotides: TGTGCCAGCAATGGTATCTCTGGACCATATAGCAATCATCCCCAGCATTTT.

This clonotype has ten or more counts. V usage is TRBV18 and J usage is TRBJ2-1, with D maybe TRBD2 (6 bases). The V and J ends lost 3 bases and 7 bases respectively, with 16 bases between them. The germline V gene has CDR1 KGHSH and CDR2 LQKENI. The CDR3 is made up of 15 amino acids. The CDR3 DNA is TGTGCCAGCTCACCCGCCGGGAGCTCGGCGAATGAGCAGTTCTTC. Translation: CASSPAGSSANEQFF.

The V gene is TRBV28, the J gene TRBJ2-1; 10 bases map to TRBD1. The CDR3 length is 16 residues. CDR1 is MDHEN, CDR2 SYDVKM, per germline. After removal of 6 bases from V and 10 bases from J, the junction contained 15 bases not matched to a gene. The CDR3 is CASSRIGTGAAGEQFF. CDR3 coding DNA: TGTGCCAGCAGCCGGATAGGGACAGGGGCAGCGGGCGAGCAGTTCTTC.

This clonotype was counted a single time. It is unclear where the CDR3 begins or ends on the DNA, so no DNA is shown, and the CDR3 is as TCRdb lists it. This CDR3 reads CASSSSYGTGGKDEQFF. This chain joins TRBV2 and TRBJ2-1; the table names TRBD1, a call not compared with the DNA. Counting both end residues, the CDR3 totals 17 amino acids. Germline-derived CDR1 and CDR2 are SNHLY and FYNNEI.

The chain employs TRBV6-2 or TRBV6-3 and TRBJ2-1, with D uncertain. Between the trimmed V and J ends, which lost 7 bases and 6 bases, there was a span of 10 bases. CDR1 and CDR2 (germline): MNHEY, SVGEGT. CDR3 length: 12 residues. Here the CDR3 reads CASISEVNEQFF. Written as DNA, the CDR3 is TGTGCCAGCATCTCTGAGGTCAATGAGCAGTTCTTC.

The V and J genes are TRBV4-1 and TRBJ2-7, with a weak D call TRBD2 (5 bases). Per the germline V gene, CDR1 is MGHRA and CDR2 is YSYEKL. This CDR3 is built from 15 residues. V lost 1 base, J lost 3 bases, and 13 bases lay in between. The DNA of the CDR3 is TGCGCCAGCAGCCAAGCTAGCAGTGAACTCTACGAGCAGTACTTC. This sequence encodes CASSQASSELYEQYF.

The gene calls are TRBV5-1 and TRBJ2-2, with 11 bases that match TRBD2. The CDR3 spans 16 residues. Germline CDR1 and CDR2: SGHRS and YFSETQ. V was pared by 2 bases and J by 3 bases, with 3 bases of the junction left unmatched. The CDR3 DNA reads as TGCGCCAGCAGCTTCCTTAGCGGGAGGGACACCGGGGAGCTGTTTTTT. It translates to CASSFLSGRDTGELFF. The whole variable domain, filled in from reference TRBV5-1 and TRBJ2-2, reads KAGVTQTPRYLIKTRGQQVTLSCSPISGHRSVSWYQQTPGQGLQFLFEYFSETQRNKGNFPGRFSGRQFSNSRSEMNVSTLELGDSALYLCASSFLSGRDTGELFFGEGSRLTVL.

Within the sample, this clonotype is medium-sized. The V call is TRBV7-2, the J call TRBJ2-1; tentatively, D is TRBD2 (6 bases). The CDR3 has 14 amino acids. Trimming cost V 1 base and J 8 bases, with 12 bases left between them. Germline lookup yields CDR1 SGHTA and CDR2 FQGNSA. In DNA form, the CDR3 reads TGTGCCAGCAGCTTAGGAGGCGGGATCGATGAGCAGTTCTTC. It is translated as CASSLGGGIDEQFF.

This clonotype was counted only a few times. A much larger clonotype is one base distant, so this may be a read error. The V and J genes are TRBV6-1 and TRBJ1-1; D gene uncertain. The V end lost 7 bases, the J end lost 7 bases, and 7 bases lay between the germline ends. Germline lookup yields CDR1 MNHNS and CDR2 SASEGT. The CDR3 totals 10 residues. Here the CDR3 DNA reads TGTGCCAGCATTGGGATTGAAGCTTTCTTT. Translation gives CASIGIEAFF.

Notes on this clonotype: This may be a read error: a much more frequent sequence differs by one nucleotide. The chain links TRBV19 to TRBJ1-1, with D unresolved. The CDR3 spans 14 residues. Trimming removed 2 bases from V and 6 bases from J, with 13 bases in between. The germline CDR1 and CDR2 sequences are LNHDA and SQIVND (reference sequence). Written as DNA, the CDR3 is TGTGCCAGTAGTATATATCACTTAGAAGCTGAAGCTTTCTTT. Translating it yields CASSIYHLEAEAFF.

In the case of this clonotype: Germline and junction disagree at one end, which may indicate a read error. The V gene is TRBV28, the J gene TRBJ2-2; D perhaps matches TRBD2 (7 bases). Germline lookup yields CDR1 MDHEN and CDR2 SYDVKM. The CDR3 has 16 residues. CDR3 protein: CTSSAWGGPDTVELFF. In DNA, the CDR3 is TGTACCAGCTCCGCCTGGGGGGGGCCGGACACCGTGGAGCTGTTTTTT.

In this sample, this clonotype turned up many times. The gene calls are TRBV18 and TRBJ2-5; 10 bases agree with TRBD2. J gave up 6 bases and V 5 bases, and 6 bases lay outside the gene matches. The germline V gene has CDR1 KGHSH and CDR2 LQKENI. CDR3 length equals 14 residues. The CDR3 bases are TGTGCCAGCTCAGGGACTAGCGAATCAAAGACCCAGTACTTC. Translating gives CASSGTSESKTQYF.

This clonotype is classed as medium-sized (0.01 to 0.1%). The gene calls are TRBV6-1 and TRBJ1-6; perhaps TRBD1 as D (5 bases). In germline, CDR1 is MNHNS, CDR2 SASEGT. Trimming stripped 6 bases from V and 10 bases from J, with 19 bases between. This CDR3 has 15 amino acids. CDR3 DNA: TGTGCCAGCAGACCGGGACGGACCTCGATGTCACCCCTCCACTTT. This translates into CASRPGRTSMSPLHF.